The rows below give T cell receptor beta chains drawn from one sample of a study of molecular identifiers for immune sequencing clone quantification. TCRdb itself ran the PCR reads through MiXCR, one entry per CDR3 protein. The profile shows approximately 500,000 distinct CDR3 sequences, over 20% of them singletons. The sequenced sample was naive CD8+ T cells from blood, with Jurkat cell RNA spiked in. The receptors were gathered from a human donor in good health. Some libraries in this study had Jurkat cell RNA spiked in. The CDR3 runs from the conserved cysteine through the conserved F or W. D genes are given only for firm matches. A clone size is listed for some rows: how often the clone was seen (once, few, many), or a class if it is expanded.

NA	NA	TRBV19	TRBJ2-4	15	CASSIDLGPRNIQYF	TGTGCCAGTAGTATAGATCTAGGACCGAGAAACATTCAGTACTTC
NA	NA	TRBV2	TRBJ1-6	13	CASSDGGGSPLHF	TGTGCCAGCAGTGACGGCGGAGGGTCACCCCTCCACTTT
few	TRBD1	TRBV6-2/TRBV6-3	TRBJ2-5	14	CASSRTGGRETQYF	TGTGCCAGCAGTCGGACAGGGGGCCGGGAGACCCAGTACTTC
many	NA	TRBV9	TRBJ1-1	15	CASSVEAIMNTEAFF	TGTGCCAGCAGCGTAGAGGCGATCATGAACACTGAAGCTTTCTTT
few	TRBD1	TRBV11-2	TRBJ2-1	15	CASSSRQGIYNEQFF	TGTGCCAGCAGCTCACGACAGGGGATATACAATGAGCAGTTCTTC
few	TRBD2	TRBV19	TRBJ2-1	13	CASSSSGGDEQFF	TGTGCCAGTAGTAGTAGTGGGGGGGATGAGCAGTTCTTC
NA	NA	TRBV11-2	TRBJ2-1	17	CASIAQGGAGAYNEQFF	TGTGCCAGCATAGCCCAAGGGGGGGCCGGCGCCTACAATGAGCAGTTCTTC
NA	NA	TRBV6-2/TRBV6-3	TRBJ2-1	11	CASGPFGEQFF	TGTGCCAGCGGGCCTTTCGGTGAGCAGTTCTTC
few	TRBD2	TRBV29-1	TRBJ2-2	17	CSVGAGTSGSLGGELFF	TGCAGCGTTGGGGCCGGGACTAGCGGGAGCTTGGGCGGGGAGCTGTTTTTT
few	NA	TRBV27	TRBJ1-1	13	CASSMTGTEEAFF	TGTGCCAGCAGTATGACCGGGACGGAAGAAGCTTTCTTT
many	TRBD1	TRBV6-1	TRBJ1-2	15	CASSEVRAGGPGYTF	TGTGCCAGCAGTGAAGTTAGGGCAGGGGGCCCTGGCTACACCTTC
few	NA	TRBV19	TRBJ1-4	14	CASSIFSTNEKLFF	TGTGCCAGTAGTATTTTCTCAACTAATGAAAAACTGTTTTTT
many	TRBD1	TRBV9	TRBJ1-1	13	CASSAGQGGEAFF	TGTGCCAGCAGCGCTGGACAGGGGGGTGAAGCTTTCTTT
NA	NA	TRBV12-3/TRBV12-4	TRBJ2-5	18	CASSFSQPSGTFQETQYF	TGTGCCAGCAGTTTTTCCCAACCCTCCGGGACATTTCAAGAGACCCAGTACTTC
NA	NA	TRBV6-2/TRBV6-3	TRBJ2-3	15	CASSLGRGQSDTQYF	TGTGCCAGCAGTCTAGGACGGGGGCAATCAGATACGCAGTATTTT
NA	TRBD2	TRBV20-1	TRBJ2-3	14	CSADPSGSTDTQYF	TGCAGTGCTGACCCTAGCGGGAGTACGGATACGCAGTATTTT
many	TRBD1	TRBV7-9	TRBJ1-5	15	CASSTGTGGYQPQHF	TGTGCCAGCAGCACAGGGACAGGGGGTTATCAGCCCCAGCATTTT
NA	TRBD1	TRBV20-1	TRBJ1-2	14	CSARDRDRNYGYTF	TGCAGTGCTAGAGATCGGGACAGAAACTATGGCTACACCTTC
few	NA	TRBV29-1	TRBJ2-7	13	CSVEQVGAYEQYF	TGCAGCGTTGAACAAGTGGGAGCCTACGAGCAGTACTTC
NA	NA	TRBV6-2/TRBV6-3	TRBJ2-2	14	CASSYPENTGELFF	TGTGCCAGCAGTTATCCGGAAAACACCGGGGAGCTGTTTTTT
many	NA	TRBV6-2/TRBV6-3	TRBJ2-5	13	CASSATVQETQYF	TGTGCCAGCAGTGCGACAGTCCAAGAGACCCAGTACTTC
NA	TRBD2	TRBV5-6	TRBJ2-1	14	CASSLDLAGDEQFF	TGTGCCAGCAGCTTGGACCTAGCGGGGGATGAGCAGTTCTTC
few	NA	TRBV5-5	TRBJ2-5	14	CASSFGGVRETQYF	TGTGCCAGCAGCTTCGGTGGCGTTAGGGAGACCCAGTACTTC
many	TRBD1	TRBV20-1	TRBJ1-1	16	CSVTLPGTGNTPEAFF	TGCAGTGTTACCCTCCCCGGGACAGGAAACACCCCTGAAGCTTTCTTT
NA	NA	TRBV28	TRBJ2-7	12	CVSSEETYAQYF	TGTGTCAGCTCGGAAGAAACCTACGCGCAGTACTTC
many	NA	TRBV7-9	TRBJ2-5	13	CASSLEFIETQYF	TGTGCCAGCAGCTTAGAGTTTATAGAGACCCAGTACTTC
NA	TRBD1	TRBV30	TRBJ2-7	14	CAWSAGQGVHEQYF	TGTGCCTGGAGCGCAGGCCAGGGGGTCCACGAGCAGTACTTC
NA	NA	TRBV27	TRBJ1-5	14	CASSAAYNNQPQHF	TGTGCCAGCAGTGCCGCGTATAACAATCAGCCCCAGCATTTT
few	NA	TRBV6-6	TRBJ2-7	15	CASSYSAQGGYEQYF	TGTGCCAGCAGTTACTCTGCCCAGGGGGGCTACGAGCAGTACTTC
many	NA	TRBV11-2	TRBJ2-2	17	CASSTPSRGRKTGELFF	TGTGCCAGCAGCACACCCTCCAGGGGTCGGAAAACCGGGGAGCTGTTTTTT
few	TRBD1	TRBV7-2	TRBJ2-1	16	CASSPSGQSPFNEQFF	TGTGCCAGCAGCCCCTCGGGACAGAGCCCTTTCAATGAGCAGTTCTTC
NA	NA	TRBV7-9	TRBJ2-1	14	CASGTGLVYNEQLF	TGTGCCAGCGGAACCGGGCTCGTCTACAATGAGCAGCTCTTC
NA	NA	TRBV9	TRBJ2-5	13	CASSPAAGETQYF	TGTGCCAGCAGCCCCGCGGCCGGAGAGACCCAGTACTTC
many	NA	TRBV5-1	TRBJ2-3	14	CASSPDPGSDTQYF	TGCGCCAGCAGCCCCGATCCGGGGTCAGATACGCAGTATTTT
few	NA	TRBV7-9	TRBJ1-5	14	CARAVVLSNQPQHF	TGTGCCAGGGCTGTGGTCCTAAGCAATCAGCCCCAGCATTTT